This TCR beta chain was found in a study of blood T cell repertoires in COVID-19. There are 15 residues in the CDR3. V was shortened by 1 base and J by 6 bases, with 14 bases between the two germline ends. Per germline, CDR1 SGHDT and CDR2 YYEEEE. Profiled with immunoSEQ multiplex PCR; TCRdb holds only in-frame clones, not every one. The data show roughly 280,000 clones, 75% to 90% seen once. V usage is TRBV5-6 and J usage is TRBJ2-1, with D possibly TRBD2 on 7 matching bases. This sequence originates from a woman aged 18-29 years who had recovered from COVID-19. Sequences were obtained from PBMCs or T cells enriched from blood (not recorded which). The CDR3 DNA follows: TGTGCCAGCAGCTTGATAGGGGGGGAGACCAATGAGCAGTTCTTC. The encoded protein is CASSLIGGETNEQFF.